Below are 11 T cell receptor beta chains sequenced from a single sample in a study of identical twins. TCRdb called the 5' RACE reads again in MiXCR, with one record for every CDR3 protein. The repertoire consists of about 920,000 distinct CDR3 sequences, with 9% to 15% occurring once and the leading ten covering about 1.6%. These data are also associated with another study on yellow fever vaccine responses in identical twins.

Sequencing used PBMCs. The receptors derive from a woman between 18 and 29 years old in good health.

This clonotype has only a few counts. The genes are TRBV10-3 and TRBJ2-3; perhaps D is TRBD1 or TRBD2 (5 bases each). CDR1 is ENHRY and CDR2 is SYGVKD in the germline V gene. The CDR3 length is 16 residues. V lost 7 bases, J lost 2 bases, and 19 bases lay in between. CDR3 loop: CAIKPGDPHATDTQYF. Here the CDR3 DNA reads TGTGCCATCAAACCCGGGGACCCCCACGCCACAGATACGCAGTATTTT.

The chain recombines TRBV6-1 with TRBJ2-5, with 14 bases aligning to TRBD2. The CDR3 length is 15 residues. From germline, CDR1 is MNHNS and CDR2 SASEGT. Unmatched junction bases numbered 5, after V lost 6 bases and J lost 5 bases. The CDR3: CASSFGTSGSETQYF. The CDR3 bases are TGTGCCAGCAGCTTCGGGACTAGCGGGAGTGAGACCCAGTACTTC.

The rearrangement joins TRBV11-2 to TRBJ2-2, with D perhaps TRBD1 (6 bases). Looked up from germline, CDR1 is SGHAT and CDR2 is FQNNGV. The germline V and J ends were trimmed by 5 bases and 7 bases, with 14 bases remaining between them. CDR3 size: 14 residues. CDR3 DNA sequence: TGTGCCAGCAGCCGTTGGGGGCGAGGCGGGGAGCTGTTTTTT. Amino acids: CASSRWGRGGELFF.

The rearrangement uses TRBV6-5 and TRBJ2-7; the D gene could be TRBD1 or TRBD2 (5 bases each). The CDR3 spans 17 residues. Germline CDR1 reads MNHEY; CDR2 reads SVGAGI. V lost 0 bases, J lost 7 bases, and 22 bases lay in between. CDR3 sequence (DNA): TGTGCCAGCAGTTACTCGACGTTAGAGGGGCCAATTTGGGAGCAGTACTTC. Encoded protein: CASSYSTLEGPIWEQYF.

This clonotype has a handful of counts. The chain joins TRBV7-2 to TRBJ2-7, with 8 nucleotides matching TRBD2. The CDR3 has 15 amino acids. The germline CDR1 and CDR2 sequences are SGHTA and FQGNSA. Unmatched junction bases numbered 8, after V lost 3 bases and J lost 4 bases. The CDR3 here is CASSLAKTGGYEQYV. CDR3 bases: TGTGCCAGCAGCTTGGCCAAGACGGGGGGGTACGAGCAGTACGTC.

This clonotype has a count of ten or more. The CDR3 sequence: CASSLRGYTF. The CDR3 coding sequence is TGTGCCAGCAGTTTACGTGGCTACACCTTC. The chain combines TRBV12-3 or TRBV12-4 with TRBJ1-2; D is unclear. V lost 2 bases and J 7 bases, leaving 2 bases between the germline ends. There are 10 residues in the CDR3.

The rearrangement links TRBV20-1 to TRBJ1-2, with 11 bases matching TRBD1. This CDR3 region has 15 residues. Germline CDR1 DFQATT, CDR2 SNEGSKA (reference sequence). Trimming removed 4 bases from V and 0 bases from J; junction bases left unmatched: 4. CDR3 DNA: TGCAGTGCTACTCCGGGACAGGGGGCTAACTATGGCTACACCTTC. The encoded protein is CSATPGQGANYGYTF.

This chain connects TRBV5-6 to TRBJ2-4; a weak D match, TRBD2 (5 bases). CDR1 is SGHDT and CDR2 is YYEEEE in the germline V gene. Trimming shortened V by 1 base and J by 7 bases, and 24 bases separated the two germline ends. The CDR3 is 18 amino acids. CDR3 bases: TGTGCCAGCAGCTTGCGCGTTTCTGACGGTTCAAGGGAGAACATTCAGTACTTC. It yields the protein CASSLRVSDGSRENIQYF. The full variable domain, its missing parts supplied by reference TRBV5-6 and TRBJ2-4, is DAGVTQSPTHLIKTRGQQVTLRCSPKSGHDTVSWYQQALGQGPQFIFQYYEEEERQRGNFPDRFSGHQFPNYSSELNVNALLLGDSALYLCASSLRVSDGSRENIQYFGAGTRLSVL.

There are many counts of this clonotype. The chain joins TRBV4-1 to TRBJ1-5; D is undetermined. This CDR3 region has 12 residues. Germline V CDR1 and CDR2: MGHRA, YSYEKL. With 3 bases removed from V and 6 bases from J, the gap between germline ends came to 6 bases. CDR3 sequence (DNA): TGCGCCAGCAGCCACTCCCCTCAGCCCCAGCATTTT. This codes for CASSHSPQPQHF.

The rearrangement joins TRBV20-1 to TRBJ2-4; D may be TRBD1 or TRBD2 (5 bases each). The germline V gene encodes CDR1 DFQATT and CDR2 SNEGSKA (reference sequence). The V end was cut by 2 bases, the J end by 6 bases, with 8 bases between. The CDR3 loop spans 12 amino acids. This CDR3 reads CSARPGTNIQYF. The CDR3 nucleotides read TGCAGTGCTAGACCCGGGACAAACATTCAGTACTTC.

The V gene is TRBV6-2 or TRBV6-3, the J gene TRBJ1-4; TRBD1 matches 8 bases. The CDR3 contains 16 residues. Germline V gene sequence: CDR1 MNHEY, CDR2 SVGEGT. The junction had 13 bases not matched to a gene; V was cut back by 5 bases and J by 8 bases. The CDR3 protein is CASSTRTGSGEEKLFF. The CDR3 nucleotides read TGTGCCAGCAGTACGCGGACAGGGTCGGGTGAAGAAAAACTGTTTTTT.